Included here is one T cell receptor beta chain sequence, with context. The junction had 8 bases not matched to a gene; V was cut back by 7 bases and J by 5 bases. The CDR3 extends over 13 amino acids. Per the germline V gene, CDR1 is KGHSY and CDR2 is FQNENV. The source of the sample is a study of OX40 agonist ivuxolimab in advanced cancers. Sequencing used immunoSEQ multiplex PCR; TCRdb keeps in-frame clones, though not all of them. This table holds some 45,000 clones, roughly 90% found once. This material consisted of CD4+ or CD8+ T cells sorted from blood, taken in a trial of the OX40 agonist ivuxolimab. J is TRBJ2-7 and V is TRBV16, with 7 bases matching TRBD1. This TCR was recovered from an adult with an advanced solid tumor such as melanoma, head and neck, liver or kidney cancer. CDR3 sequence: CASNEQGSDEQYF. The CDR3 DNA reads TGTGCCAGCAACGAACAGGGGTCCGACGAGCAGTACTTC.